This entry features one T cell receptor (beta chain) sequence. Its antigen remains unknown. From germline, CDR1 is MDHEN and CDR2 SYDVKM. V lost 5 bases to trimming and J lost 0 bases, with 19 bases between them. The length of the CDR3 is 17 residues. The sample is drawn from a study of cytomegalovirus exposure and HLA in healthy donors. Produced via immunoSEQ multiplex PCR; TCRdb's table is partial and in-frame only. The sample has fewer than 90,000 clones, approximately 93% seen once. Study findings and constraints: The study designated 150 or so TCR beta chains cytomegalovirus-associated.

The sequencing sample was made of PBMCs. The sequence derives from a woman under 30 in good health and CMV-seropositive. This sequence joins TRBV28 and TRBJ1-1; maybe TRBD1 (6 bases). The CDR3 sequence is CASSPPGEGVLNTEAFF. In DNA, the CDR3 is TGTGCCAGCAGTCCCCCAGGGGAGGGGGTGTTGAACACTGAAGCTTTCTTT. The variable domain in full, with the rest retrieved from reference TRBV28 and TRBJ1-1, is DVKVTQSSRYLVKRTGEKVFLECVQDMDHENMFWYRQDPGLGLRLIYFSYDVKMKEKGDIPEGYSVSREKKERFSLILESASTNQTSMYLCASSPPGEGVLNTEAFFGQGTRLTVV.